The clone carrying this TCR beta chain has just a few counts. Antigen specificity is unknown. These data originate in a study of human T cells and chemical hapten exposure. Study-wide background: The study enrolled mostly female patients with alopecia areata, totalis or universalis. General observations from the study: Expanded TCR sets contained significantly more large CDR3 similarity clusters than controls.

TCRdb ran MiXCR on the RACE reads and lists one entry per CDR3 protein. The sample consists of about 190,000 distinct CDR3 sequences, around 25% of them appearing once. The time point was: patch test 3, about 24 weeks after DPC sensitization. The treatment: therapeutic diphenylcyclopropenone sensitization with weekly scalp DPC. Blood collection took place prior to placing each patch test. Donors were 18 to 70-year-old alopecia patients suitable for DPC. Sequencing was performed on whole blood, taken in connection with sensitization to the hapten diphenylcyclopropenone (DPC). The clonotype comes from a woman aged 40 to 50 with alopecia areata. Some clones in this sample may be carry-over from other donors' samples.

DNA of the CDR3: TGTGCCAGCAGCTCCCCGGGGGGGAAAGAGACCCAGTACTTC. Protein sequence: CASSSPGGKETQYF. The V gene is TRBV5-5, the J gene TRBJ2-5, with TRBD2 matching over 8 bases. Trimming removed 3 bases from V and 3 bases from J; junction bases left unmatched: 4. CDR3 length: 14 amino acids. Germline V CDR1 and CDR2: SGHKS, YYEKEE (reference sequence).